This entry lists 12 T cell receptor beta chains sequenced from one sample in a study of cytomegalovirus exposure and HLA in healthy donors. Primers included in the PCR were 60 Vbeta and 13 Jbeta primers. Profiling relied on immunoSEQ multiplex PCR, and the TCRdb table lists in-frame clones only, not all of them. The sample carries roughly 250,000 clones, 84% recorded once. The specimen was PBMCs. The receptors come from a woman in her thirties or forties in good health and CMV-seropositive.

This clone was seen once. This sequence joins TRBV30 and TRBJ2-4, with D possibly being TRBD2 (6 bases). The CDR3 loop spans 11 amino acids. Germline CDR1 is GTSNPN and CDR2 is SVGIG (reference sequence). V shed 0 bases and J shed 12 bases, with 9 bases lying between them. The CDR3 sequence is CAWSVAGSQYF. The CDR3 nucleotides are TGTGCCTGGAGTGTAGCGGGTAGTCAGTACTTC.

About this clone itself: An end of the junction differs from the germline gene, which may be a read error. The rearrangement uses TRBV5-6 and TRBJ2-4, with TRBD2 as a possible D gene (6 bases). The CDR3 spans 15 residues. From germline, CDR1 is SGHDT and CDR2 YYEEEE. The CDR3 DNA follows: TGTGCCAGCAGCTCCTCGGGAGACGGGGGAAACAGTCAGTACTTC. This gives the protein CASSSSGDGGNSQYF.

The table lists this clone with a count of one. DNA of the CDR3: TGTGCCAGCAGCTCCGGGGCAGGGGGAGAGACCCAGTACTTC. Translation: CASSSGAGGETQYF. The genes are TRBV11-2 and TRBJ2-5; 7 nucleotides match TRBD1. V gave up 4 bases and J gave up 4 bases; unmatched junction bases: 6. CDR1 and CDR2 from the germline V gene are SGHAT and FQNNGV. CDR3 length equals 14 residues. Supplemented by reference TRBV11-2 and TRBJ2-5, the full variable domain reads EAGVAQSPRYKIIEKRQSVAFWCNPISGHATLYWYQQILGQGPKLLIQFQNNGVVDDSQLPKDRFSAERLKGVDSTLKIQPAKLEDSAVYLCASSSGAGGETQYFGPGTRLLVL.

As regards this clone: At one of its ends the junction is not consistent with the germline gene, which may arise from a read error. The V and J genes are TRBV4-1 and TRBJ2-1; 9 positions match TRBD2. Germline values: CDR1 MGHRA, CDR2 YSYEKL. The CDR3 is 16 amino acids. The CDR3 DNA is TGCGCCAGCAGCCCCGTAGCGGGAGTCTCCTGCAATGAGCAGTTCTTC. It translates to CASSPVAGVSCNEQFF.

This clone is a singleton in its sample. The rearrangement uses TRBV19 and TRBJ1-1; tentative D call: TRBD1 (6 bases). This CDR3 is built from 15 residues. The germline V gene encodes CDR1 LNHDA and CDR2 SQIVND (reference sequence). V was trimmed by 3 bases and J by 4 bases, leaving 15 bases between them. The CDR3, as DNA: TGTGCCAGTAGTATGTCCGGGACACACTTCACTGAAGCTTTCTTT. This sequence encodes CASSMSGTHFTEAFF.

This chain links TRBV27 with TRBJ2-2, with a tentative D call TRBD1 (6 bases). V lost 5 bases and J lost 4, with 11 bases in between. Looked up from germline, CDR1 is MNHEY and CDR2 is SMNVEV (reference sequence). The CDR3 is made up of 14 amino acids. The CDR3 DNA is TGTGCCAGCAGTATTAACAGGGTCACCGGGGAGCTGTTTTTT. Amino acid sequence: CASSINRVTGELFF.

This sequence joins TRBV11-3 and TRBJ2-3, with TRBD1 identical over 7 bases. Germline V gives CDR1 SGHNT, CDR2 YENEEA. CDR3 size: 14 residues. Germline trimming cut 3 bases from V and 4 bases from J; bases unmatched to any gene: 4. The CDR3 coding sequence is TGTGCCAGCAGCTTCGCAGGGGGTCCAGATACGCAGTATTTT. It codes for CASSFAGGPDTQYF.

The chain recombines TRBV5-4 with TRBJ2-7, with D tentatively TRBD2 (5 bases). The CDR3 sequence is 16 residues long. Between the trimmed V and J ends, which lost 0 bases and 2 bases, there was a span of 15 bases. Germline lookup yields CDR1 SGHNT and CDR2 YYREEE (reference sequence). The CDR3 spells CASSLGSRDTAYEQYF. The CDR3 DNA is TGTGCCAGCAGCTTGGGAAGCCGGGATACTGCCTACGAGCAGTACTTC.

The rearrangement joins TRBV7-2 to TRBJ1-1; D is unclear. The germline V gene encodes CDR1 SGHTA and CDR2 FQGNSA. The V and J ends lost 1 base and 0 bases respectively, with 3 bases between them. CDR3 length: 13 residues. CDR3 sequence reads: CASSLDMNTEAFF. The CDR3 DNA sequence: TGTGCCAGCAGCTTAGACATGAACACTGAAGCTTTCTTT.

V and J are TRBV19 and TRBJ2-5; 9 nucleotides align to TRBD2. Per the germline V gene, CDR1 is LNHDA and CDR2 is SQIVND (reference sequence). The V segment lost 9 bases and the J segment 5 bases; nucleotides outside the gene matches: 10. The length of the CDR3 is 14 residues. CDR3 bases: TGTGCCAGCCGGGGTCTAGCGGGATGGGAGACCCAGTACTTC. This codes for CASRGLAGWETQYF.

The V gene is TRBV11-2, the J gene TRBJ1-1; TRBD1 is a possible D gene (6 bases). The length of the CDR3 is 15 residues. V lost 2 bases and J lost 1, with 11 bases in between. Germline CDR1 is SGHAT and CDR2 is FQNNGV. For the CDR3, the DNA is TGTGCCAGCAGCTTAACAGGGAAAGGGAACACTGAAGCTTTCTTT. Amino acids: CASSLTGKGNTEAFF. Using reference TRBV11-2 and TRBJ1-1 for the parts outside the CDR3, the full variable domain is EAGVAQSPRYKIIEKRQSVAFWCNPISGHATLYWYQQILGQGPKLLIQFQNNGVVDDSQLPKDRFSAERLKGVDSTLKIQPAKLEDSAVYLCASSLTGKGNTEAFFGQGTRLTVV.

This clone was seen more than once but under ten times. V gene TRBV6-5 combines with J gene TRBJ1-1; the D is unclear. The CDR3 length is 16 residues. Trimming pared 3 bases from V and 7 bases from J, leaving 21 bases between. Germline lookup yields CDR1 MNHEY and CDR2 SVGAGI. CDR3 residues: CASSYSSSGATGEAFF. CDR3 nucleotide sequence: TGTGCCAGCAGTTATTCGTCCTCGGGAGCTACCGGTGAAGCTTTCTTT.